What follows are 11 T cell receptor beta chains derived from one specimen sequenced in a study of vaccination effects on CD4 cells after COVID-19 (dated by TCRdb to the early 2020s). In the ViraFEST assay, PBMC were stimulated with viral peptide pools, and TCR sequencing was then used to find antigen-specific CD4+ T cell clonotypes based on their expansion. After approximately eleven days of culture, CD4+ T cells were isolated with the EasySep CD4+ T cell isolation kit. Two doses of either the BNT162b2 or the mRNA-1273 mRNA SARS-CoV-2 vaccine were administered to participants. Library preparation used the immunoSEQ multiplex PCR assay. TCRdb holds this immuneACCESS table with in-frame rearrangements only. Some clones are missing; in checked studies, unresolved V genes explain under half, and the rest has no known cause. The sample profile shows 70,000 to 95,000 clones; roughly 80% of them were found once. The ten largest clones take up more than 0.85% of the sample.

The antigens for these receptors are not known. This specimen consisted of CD4+ T cells from PBMCs cultured with HCoV-OC43 spike peptides, obtained after COVID-19 vaccination. The sample's cell subset or site, from its label and the paper: HCoV-OC43 spike overlapping peptide pool stimulation. These TCRs come from a human donor who received a COVID-19 vaccine.

The chain links TRBV5-6 to TRBJ1-5; 8 bases are shared with TRBD1. V shed 2 bases and J 4 bases; nucleotides not matched to a gene: 5. The CDR3 consists of 15 residues. Germline V gives CDR1 SGHDT, CDR2 YYEEEE. The CDR3 loop reads CASSLDRGRNQPQHF. The CDR3 DNA is TGTGCCAGCAGCTTAGACAGGGGTAGGAATCAGCCCCAGCATTTT.

The V and J genes are TRBV4-1 and TRBJ1-3; tentative D call: TRBD1 (5 bases). The CDR3 spans 15 residues. V lost 6 bases and J 3 bases, leaving 15 bases between the germline ends. CDR1 MGHRA and CDR2 YSYEKL come from the germline V gene. The CDR3 sequence: CASRPGGVIGNTIYF. The CDR3 nucleotides are TGCGCCAGCAGACCCGGGGGAGTTATTGGAAACACCATATATTTT.

J is TRBJ1-2 and V is TRBV20-1; D is undetermined. Germline CDR1 reads DFQATT; CDR2 reads SNEGSKA (reference sequence). Trimming left V 3 bases short and J 6 bases short, with 8 bases between. CDR3 length: 11 amino acids. The CDR3 sequence: CSAREGNGYTF. Here the CDR3 DNA reads TGCAGTGCTAGGGAAGGGAATGGCTACACCTTC.

This clone has only one observation. This rearrangement joins TRBV5-1 to TRBJ2-3; the D is unclear. The CDR3 is made up of 14 amino acids. Germline lookup yields CDR1 SGHRS and CDR2 YFSETQ. V lost 4 bases, J lost 7 bases, and 16 bases lay in between. CDR3 sequence (DNA): TGCGCCAGCAGCCCGCCATCGTTAGGGCATACGCAGTATTTT. It codes for CASSPPSLGHTQYF.

This clone was observed a few times. The chain carries TRBV6-2 or TRBV6-3 and TRBJ1-2; no definite D call. Germline assignment: CDR1 MNHEY and CDR2 SVGEGT. V dropped 2 bases and J dropped 5 bases, with 6 bases sitting between them. The CDR3 covers 12 residues. CDR3 residues: CASSYAVYGYTF. CDR3 sequence (DNA): TGTGCCAGCAGTTACGCCGTTTATGGCTACACCTTC.

The chain joins TRBV18 to TRBJ1-3; TRBD1 might be the D (5 bases). Looked up from germline, CDR1 is KGHSH and CDR2 is LQKENI. This CDR3 spans 14 amino acids. Trimming left V 2 bases short and J 4 bases short, with 9 bases between. CDR3 coding DNA: TGTGCCAGCTCACCAGGGACTCACGGAAACACCATATATTTT. It yields the protein CASSPGTHGNTIYF.

This clone was recorded a few times. DNA of the CDR3: TGTGCCAGCTCCACAGAATTGAACACTGAAGCTTTCTTT. This gives the protein CASSTELNTEAFF. The V and J genes are TRBV2 and TRBJ1-1, with D unresolved. Per the germline V gene, CDR1 is SNHLY and CDR2 is FYNNEI. The CDR3 is 13 residues long. V was trimmed by 8 bases and J by 0 bases, leaving 10 bases between them. The full variable domain, its missing parts supplied by reference TRBV2 and TRBJ1-1, is EPEVTQTPSHQVTQMGQEVILRCVPISNHLYFYWYRQILGQKVEFLVSFYNNEISEKSEIFDDQFSVERPDGSNFTLKIRSTKLEDSAMYFCASSTELNTEAFFGQGTRLTVV.

The chain links TRBV5-5 to TRBJ1-4; no clear D gene. V dropped 0 bases and J dropped 3 bases, with 9 bases sitting between them. The CDR3 is 15 residues long. The germline gives CDR1 SGHKS, CDR2 YYEKEE (reference sequence). CDR3 DNA: TGTGCCAGCAGCTTGGGTCCCTTTGCTAATGAAAAACTGTTTTTT. Translating gives CASSLGPFANEKLFF.

This clone turned up a few times. J is TRBJ1-1 and V is TRBV10-3; D perhaps matches TRBD1 (6 bases). Trimming took off 2 bases at V and 3 bases at J, with 10 bases between the two ends. The CDR3 is made up of 14 amino acids. The V gene's germline CDR1 is ENHRY and CDR2 SYGVKD. CDR3 nucleotide sequence: TGTGCCATCAGTGAGCGGGGGCCGGACACTGAAGCTTTCTTT. It specifies CAISERGPDTEAFF.

V is TRBV25-1 and J is TRBJ1-6; D ambiguous. CDR1 and CDR2 from the germline V gene are MGHDK and SYGVNS. The CDR3 has 14 amino acids. V was trimmed by 6 bases and J by 7 bases, leaving 13 bases between them. This CDR3 is CASRGYGYNSPLHF. The DNA of the CDR3 is TGTGCCAGCAGGGGTTACGGATACAATTCACCCCTCCACTTT.

The chain carries TRBV28 and TRBJ2-3; 8 bases match TRBD1. V lost 3 bases to trimming and J lost 6 bases; unmatched junction nucleotides: 11. The germline V gene has CDR1 MDHEN and CDR2 SYDVKM. CDR3 length: 16 residues. Written as DNA, the CDR3 is TGTGCCAGCAGTTTCCGGGACAGGCGTGCCTTGGATACGCAGTATTTT. Translating it yields CASSFRDRRALDTQYF.